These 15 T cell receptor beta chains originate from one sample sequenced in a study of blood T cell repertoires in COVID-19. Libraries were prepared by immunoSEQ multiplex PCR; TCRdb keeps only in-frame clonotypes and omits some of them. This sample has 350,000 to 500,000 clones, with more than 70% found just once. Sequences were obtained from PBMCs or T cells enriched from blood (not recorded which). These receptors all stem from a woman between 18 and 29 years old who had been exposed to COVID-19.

CDR3 region: CASSLAPGQGGNEQFF. As DNA, the CDR3 is TGTGCCAGCAGTCTTGCCCCGGGACAGGGTGGGAATGAGCAGTTCTTC. V is TRBV25-1 and J is TRBJ2-1, with 9 bases aligning to TRBD1. The CDR3 length is 16 residues. Germline CDR1 MGHDK, CDR2 SYGVNS. The J segment lost 7 bases and the V segment lost 5 bases, leaving 12 bases of the junction unmatched. Using reference TRBV25-1 and TRBJ2-1 for the parts outside the CDR3, the full variable domain is EADIYQTPRYLVIGTGKKITLECSQTMGHDKMYWYQQDPGMELHLIHYSYGVNSTEKGDLSSESTVSRIRTEHFPLTLESARPSHTSQYLCASSLAPGQGGNEQFFGPGTRLTVL.

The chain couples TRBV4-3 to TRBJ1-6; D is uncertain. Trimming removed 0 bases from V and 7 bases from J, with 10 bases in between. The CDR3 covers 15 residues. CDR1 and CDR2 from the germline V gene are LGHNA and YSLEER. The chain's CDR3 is CASSQERGLNSPLHF. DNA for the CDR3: TGCGCCAGCAGCCAAGAGCGGGGTTTAAATTCACCCCTCCACTTT.

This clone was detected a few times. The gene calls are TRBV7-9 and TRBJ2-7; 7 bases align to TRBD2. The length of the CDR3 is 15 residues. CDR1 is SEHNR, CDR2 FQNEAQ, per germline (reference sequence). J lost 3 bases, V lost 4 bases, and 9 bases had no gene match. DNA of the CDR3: TGTGCCAGCAGCTCCAAGAGCGGGAAAATCTACGAGCAGTACTTC. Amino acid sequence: CASSSKSGKIYEQYF.

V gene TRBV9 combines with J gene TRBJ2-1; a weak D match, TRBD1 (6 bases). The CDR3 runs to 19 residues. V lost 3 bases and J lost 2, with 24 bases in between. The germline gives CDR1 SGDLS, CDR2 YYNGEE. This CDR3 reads CASSGNRVGGPSAYNEQFF. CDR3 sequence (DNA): TGTGCCAGCAGCGGAAACAGGGTAGGTGGGCCTAGTGCCTACAATGAGCAGTTCTTC.

Here the CDR3 reads CASRPGTGHNSPLHF. CDR3 DNA: TGTGCCAGCAGACCCGGGACAGGGCACAATTCACCCCTCCACTTT. The chain is built from TRBV27 and TRBJ1-6, with 9 bases lining up with TRBD1. The germline CDR1 and CDR2 sequences are MNHEY and SMNVEV (reference sequence). J was trimmed by 7 bases and V by 6 bases; bases with no gene match: 7. CDR3 length: 15 amino acids.

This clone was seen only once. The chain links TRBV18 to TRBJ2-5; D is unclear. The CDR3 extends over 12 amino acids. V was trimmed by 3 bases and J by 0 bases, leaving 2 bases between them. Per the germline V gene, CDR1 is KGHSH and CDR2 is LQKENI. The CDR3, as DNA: TGTGCCAGCTCACCCAACCAAGAGACCCAGTACTTC. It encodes CASSPNQETQYF. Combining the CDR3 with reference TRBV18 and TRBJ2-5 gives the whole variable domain NAGVMQNPRHLVRRRGQEARLRCSPMKGHSHVYWYRQLPEEGLKFMVYLQKENIIDESGMPKERFSAEFPKEGPSILRIQQVVRGDSAAYFCASSPNQETQYFGPGTRLLVL.

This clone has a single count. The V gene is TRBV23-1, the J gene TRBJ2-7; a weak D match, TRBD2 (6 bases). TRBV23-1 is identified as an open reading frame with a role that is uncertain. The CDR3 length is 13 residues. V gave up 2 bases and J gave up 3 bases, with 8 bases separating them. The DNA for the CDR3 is TGCGCCAGCAGTCAAACTAGCAGCTACGAGCAGTACTTC. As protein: CASSQTSSYEQYF.

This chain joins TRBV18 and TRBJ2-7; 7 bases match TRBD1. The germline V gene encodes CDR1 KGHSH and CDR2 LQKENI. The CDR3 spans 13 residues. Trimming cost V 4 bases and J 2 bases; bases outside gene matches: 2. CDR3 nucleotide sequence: TGTGCCAGCTCACAAGACAGGGCCTACGAGCAGTACTTC. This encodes CASSQDRAYEQYF.

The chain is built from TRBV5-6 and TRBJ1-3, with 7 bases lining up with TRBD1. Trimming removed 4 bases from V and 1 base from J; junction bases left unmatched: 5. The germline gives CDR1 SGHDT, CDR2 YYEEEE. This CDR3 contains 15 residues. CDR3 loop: CASSHRGTSGNTIYF. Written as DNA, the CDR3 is TGTGCCAGCAGCCACAGGGGTACATCTGGAAACACCATATATTTT.

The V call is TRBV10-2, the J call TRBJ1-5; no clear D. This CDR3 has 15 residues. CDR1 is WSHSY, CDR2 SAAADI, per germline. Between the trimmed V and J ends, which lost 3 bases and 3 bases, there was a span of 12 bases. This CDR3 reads CASSDGRMVNQPQHF. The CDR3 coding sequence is TGCGCCAGCAGTGATGGGCGCATGGTCAATCAGCCCCAGCATTTT.

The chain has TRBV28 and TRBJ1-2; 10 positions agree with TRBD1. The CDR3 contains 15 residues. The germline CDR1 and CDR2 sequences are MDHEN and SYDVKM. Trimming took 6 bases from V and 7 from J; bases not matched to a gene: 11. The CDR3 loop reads CASRPVGTGDFGYTF. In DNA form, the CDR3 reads TGTGCCAGCAGACCCGTGGGGACAGGGGATTTTGGCTACACCTTC.

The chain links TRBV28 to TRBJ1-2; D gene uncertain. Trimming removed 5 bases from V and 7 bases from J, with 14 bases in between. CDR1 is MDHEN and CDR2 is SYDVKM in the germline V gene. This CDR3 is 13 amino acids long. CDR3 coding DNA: TGTGCCAGCAGTACTAGTCCGAGTATTGGCTACACCTTC. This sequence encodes CASSTSPSIGYTF.

The CDR3 reads CASSQVASGNQPQHF. The CDR3 DNA reads as TGTGCCAGCAGCCAAGTGGCTTCTGGCAATCAGCCCCAGCATTTT. This rearrangement joins TRBV4-2 to TRBJ1-5, with D unresolved. This CDR3 contains 15 residues. Germline V gene lookup returns CDR1 LGHNA and CDR2 YNFKEQ. Trimming shortened V by 1 base and J by 2 bases, and 9 bases separated the two germline ends.

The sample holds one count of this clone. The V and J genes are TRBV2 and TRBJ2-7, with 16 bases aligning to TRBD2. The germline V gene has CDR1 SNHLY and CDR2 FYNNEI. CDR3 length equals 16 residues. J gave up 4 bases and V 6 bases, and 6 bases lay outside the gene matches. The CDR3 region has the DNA TGTGCCAGCAGCGCGGGACTAGCGGGAGGGCCATACGAGCAGTACTTC. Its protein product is CASSAGLAGGPYEQYF.

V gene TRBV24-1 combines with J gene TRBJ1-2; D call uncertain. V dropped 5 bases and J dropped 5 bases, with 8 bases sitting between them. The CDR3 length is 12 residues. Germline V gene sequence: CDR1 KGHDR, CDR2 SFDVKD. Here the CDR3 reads CATSGGSYGYTF. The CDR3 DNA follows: TGTGCCACCAGTGGTGGCAGTTATGGCTACACCTTC.